What follows are 8 T cell receptor beta chains derived from one specimen sequenced in a study of cytomegalovirus exposure and HLA in healthy donors (dated by TCRdb to 2016 to 2017). The library came from the immunoSEQ multiplex PCR assay. For the multiplex PCR, a mixture combining 60 forward primers for TCR Vbeta segments and 13 reverse primers for TCR Jbeta segments was used. In TCRdb, the immuneACCESS table is reduced to in-frame sequences with V and J assigned. These tables do not hold every clone; where another copy was compared, an unresolved V gene accounts for under half, and the others remain unexplained. The sample records about 210,000 clones, about 80% of which are singletons. The top ten hold about 10% of the sample. Sequencing was carried out using PBMCs. The receptors derive from a woman aged 50 to 60 in good health and CMV-seropositive.

The V call is TRBV18, the J call TRBJ1-2, with D possibly TRBD1 on 6 matching bases. V was trimmed by 2 bases and J by 3 bases, leaving 22 bases between them. In germline, CDR1 is KGHSH, CDR2 LQKENI. There are 18 residues in the CDR3. The CDR3 spells CASSPSGQGPAWDYGYTF. Written as DNA, the CDR3 is TGTGCCAGCTCACCATCGGGCCAGGGGCCAGCTTGGGACTATGGCTACACCTTC.

The chain couples TRBV6-4 to TRBJ1-2; the D is unclear. With 10 bases removed from V and 10 bases from J, the gap between germline ends came to 28 bases. Looked up from germline, CDR1 is MRHNA and CDR2 is SNTAGT. The CDR3 is 15 residues long. The CDR3 region is CATTLGPREGIDYTF. Written as DNA, the CDR3 is TGTGCCACCACCCTAGGCCCGAGGGAAGGGATTGACTACACCTTC.

V and J are TRBV5-4 and TRBJ2-1, with D perhaps matching TRBD2 (5 bases). V was pared by 0 bases and J by 0 bases, with 10 bases between. CDR3 length: 16 amino acids. Germline lookup yields CDR1 SGHNT and CDR2 YYREEE (reference sequence). CDR3 sequence: CASSLEAASSYNEQFF. The CDR3 coding sequence is TGTGCCAGCAGCTTGGAAGCGGCTTCCTCCTACAATGAGCAGTTCTTC.

The chain recombines TRBV7-2 with TRBJ2-5; 11 bases map to TRBD2. Germline V lookup: CDR1 SGHTA, CDR2 FQGNSA. Trimming took 7 bases from V and 3 from J; bases not matched to a gene: 10. CDR3 size: 16 residues. CDR3 in DNA: TGTGCCAGCACCCAACGTAGCGGGGGGGCGGAAGAGACCCAGTACTTC. This encodes CASTQRSGGAEETQYF.

The chain carries TRBV6-6 and TRBJ2-7; 10 nucleotides match TRBD1. Losses at the gene ends were 5 bases for V and 4 bases for J; bases not matched to a gene: 5. The CDR3 extends over 14 amino acids. Germline V CDR1 and CDR2: MNHNY, SVGAGI (reference sequence). The CDR3 sequence is CASSPGQGSYEQYF. The CDR3 DNA follows: TGTGCCAGCAGTCCGGGACAGGGGTCGTACGAGCAGTACTTC.

Regarding this clone: Its ends do not fully match the called genes, so a read error is possible. Other DNA sequences from this sample encode an identical CDR3 as well. The V call is TRBV5-1, the J call TRBJ2-1, with 9 bases aligning to TRBD2. The CDR3 is 15 amino acids. Germline assignment: CDR1 SGHRS and CDR2 YFSETQ. The CDR3 region is CASSFGAGGVNEQFF. The DNA of the CDR3 is TGTGCCAGCAGCTTTGGAGCGGGGGGTGTCAATGAGCAGTTCTTC.

This clone has only a few counts. The chain employs TRBV5-1 and TRBJ1-1; D gene uncertain. Germline V gives CDR1 SGHRS, CDR2 YFSETQ. Trimming took off 0 bases at V and 5 bases at J, with 14 bases between the two ends. This CDR3 has 15 residues. The CDR3 loop is CASSLAGWGVTEAFF. The CDR3 DNA reads TGCGCCAGCAGCTTGGCAGGATGGGGAGTGACTGAAGCTTTCTTT.

The J gene is TRBJ2-7, the V gene TRBV27; D is perhaps TRBD1 (5 bases). V shed 10 bases and J shed 6 bases, with 19 bases lying between them. CDR1 MNHEY and CDR2 SMNVEV come from the germline V gene (reference sequence). CDR3 length equals 13 residues. CDR3 protein: CATRAGWLTEQYF. The CDR3, as DNA: TGTGCCACCCGGGCAGGGTGGTTAACCGAGCAGTACTTC.